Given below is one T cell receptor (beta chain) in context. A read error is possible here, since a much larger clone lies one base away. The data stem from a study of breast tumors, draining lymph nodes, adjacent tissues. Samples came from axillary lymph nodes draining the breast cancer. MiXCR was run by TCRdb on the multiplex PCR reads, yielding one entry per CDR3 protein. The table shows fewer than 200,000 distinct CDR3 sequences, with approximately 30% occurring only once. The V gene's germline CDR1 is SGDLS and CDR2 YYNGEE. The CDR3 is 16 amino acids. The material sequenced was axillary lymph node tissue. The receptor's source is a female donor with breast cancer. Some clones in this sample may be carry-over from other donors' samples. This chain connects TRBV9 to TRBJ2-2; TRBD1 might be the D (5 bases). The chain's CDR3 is CAGSVGVSWNTGELFF. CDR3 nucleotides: TGTGCCGGCAGCGTAGGGGTTAGCTGGAACACCGGGGAGCTGTTTTTT. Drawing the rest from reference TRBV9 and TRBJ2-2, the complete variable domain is DSGVTQTPKHLITATGQRVTLRCSPRSGDLSVYWYQQSLDQGLQFLIQYYNGEERAKGNILERFSAQQFPDLHSELNLSSLELGDSALYFCAGSVGVSWNTGELFFGEGSRLTVL.